The TCR beta chain described here comes from a study of cytomegalovirus exposure and HLA in healthy donors. This CDR3 contains 14 residues. Germline CDR1 and CDR2: GTSNPN and SVGIG (reference sequence). V shed 1 base and J 2 bases; nucleotides not matched to a gene: 0. Primers: 60 Vbeta forward and 13 Jbeta reverse. Assay used: immunoSEQ multiplex PCR; TCRdb lists only in-frame clones, some missing. The table records 100,000 to 150,000 clones, approximately 15% of them present only once. The receptor's source is a woman in her late teens or twenties in good health and CMV-seronegative. Material for sequencing was PBMCs. This chain connects TRBV30 to TRBJ2-1; 9 nucleotides line up with TRBD1. CDR3 sequence: CAWSDRGPYNEQFF. Written as DNA, the CDR3 is TGTGCCTGGAGTGACAGGGGGCCCTACAATGAGCAGTTCTTC.